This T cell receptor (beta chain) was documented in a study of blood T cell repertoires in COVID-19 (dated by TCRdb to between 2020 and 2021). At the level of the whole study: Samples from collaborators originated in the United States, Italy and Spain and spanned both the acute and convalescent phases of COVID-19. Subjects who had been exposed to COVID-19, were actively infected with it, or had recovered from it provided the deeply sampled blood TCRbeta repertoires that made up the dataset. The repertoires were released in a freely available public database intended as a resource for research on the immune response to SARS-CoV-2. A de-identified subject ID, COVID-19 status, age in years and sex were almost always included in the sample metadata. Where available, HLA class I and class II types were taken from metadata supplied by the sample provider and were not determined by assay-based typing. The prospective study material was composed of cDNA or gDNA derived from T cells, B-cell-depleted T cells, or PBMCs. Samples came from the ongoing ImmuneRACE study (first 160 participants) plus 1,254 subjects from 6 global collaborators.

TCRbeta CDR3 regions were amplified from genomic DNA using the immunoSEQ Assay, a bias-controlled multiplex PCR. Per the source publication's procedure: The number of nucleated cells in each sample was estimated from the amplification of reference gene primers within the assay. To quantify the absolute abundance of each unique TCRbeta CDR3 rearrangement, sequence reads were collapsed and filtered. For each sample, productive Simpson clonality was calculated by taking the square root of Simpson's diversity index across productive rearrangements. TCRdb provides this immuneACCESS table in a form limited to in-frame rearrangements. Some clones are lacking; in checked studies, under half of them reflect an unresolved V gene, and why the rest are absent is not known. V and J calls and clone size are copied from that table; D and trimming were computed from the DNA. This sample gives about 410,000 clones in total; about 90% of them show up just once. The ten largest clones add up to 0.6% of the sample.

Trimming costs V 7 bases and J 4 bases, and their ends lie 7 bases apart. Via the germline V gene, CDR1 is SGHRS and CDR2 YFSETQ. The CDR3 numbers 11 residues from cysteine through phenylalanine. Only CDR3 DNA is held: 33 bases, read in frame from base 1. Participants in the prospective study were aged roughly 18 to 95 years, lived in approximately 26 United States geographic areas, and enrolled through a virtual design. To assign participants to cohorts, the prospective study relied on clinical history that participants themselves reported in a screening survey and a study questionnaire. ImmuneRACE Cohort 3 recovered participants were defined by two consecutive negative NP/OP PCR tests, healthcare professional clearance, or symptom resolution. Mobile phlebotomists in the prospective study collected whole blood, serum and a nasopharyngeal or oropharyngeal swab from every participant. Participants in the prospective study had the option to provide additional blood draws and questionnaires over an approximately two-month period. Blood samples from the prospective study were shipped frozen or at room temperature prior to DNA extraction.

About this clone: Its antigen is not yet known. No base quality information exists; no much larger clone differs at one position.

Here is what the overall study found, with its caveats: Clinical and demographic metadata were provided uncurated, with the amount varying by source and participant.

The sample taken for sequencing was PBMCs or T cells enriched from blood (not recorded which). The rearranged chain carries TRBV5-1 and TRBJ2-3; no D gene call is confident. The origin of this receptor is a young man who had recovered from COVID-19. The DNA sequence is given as TGCGCCAGCGGCTCGTCAGATACGCAGTATTTT. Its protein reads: CASGSSDTQYF.